The present TCR beta chain was sequenced within a study of graft-versus-host responses after intestinal transplantation. V lost 2 bases to trimming and J lost 11 bases, with 12 bases between them. CDR3 length: 12 residues. Per the germline V gene, CDR1 is MDHEN and CDR2 is SYDVKM. Notes on this clone: As yet, its antigen is unknown.

TCRdb keeps only in-frame clones here, not all; method: immunoSEQ multiplex PCR. This sample has about 81,000 clones, with roughly 89% found just once. This TCR was recovered from a human donor who received an intestinal transplant. V gene TRBV28 combines with J gene TRBJ1-1; D possibly corresponds to TRBD1 (5 bases). The specimen comprised unstimulated CD4+ T cells sorted from spleen or lymph node cells, sampled before intestinal transplant. CDR3 in DNA: TGTGCCAGCAGTTTAACAGGCCGCAAGGCTTTCTTT. Protein: CASSLTGRKAFF.